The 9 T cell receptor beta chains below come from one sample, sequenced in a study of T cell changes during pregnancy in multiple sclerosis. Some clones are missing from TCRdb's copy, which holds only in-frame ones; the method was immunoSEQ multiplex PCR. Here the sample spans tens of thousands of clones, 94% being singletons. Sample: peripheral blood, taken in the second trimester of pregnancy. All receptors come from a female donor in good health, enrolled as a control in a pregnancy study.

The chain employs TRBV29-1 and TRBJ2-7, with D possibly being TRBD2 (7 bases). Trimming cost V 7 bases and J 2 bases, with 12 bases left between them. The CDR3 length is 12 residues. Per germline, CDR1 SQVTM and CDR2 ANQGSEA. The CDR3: CSAGRDTYEQYF. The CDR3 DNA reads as TGCAGCGCTGGGAGGGACACCTACGAGCAGTACTTC.

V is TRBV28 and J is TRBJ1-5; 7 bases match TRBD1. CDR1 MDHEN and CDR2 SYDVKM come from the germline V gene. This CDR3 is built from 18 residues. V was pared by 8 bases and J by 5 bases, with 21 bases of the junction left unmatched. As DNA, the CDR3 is TGTGCCAGCCATAGTGTGGAGTACCCAGACAGGGCGGATCAGCCCCAGCATTTT. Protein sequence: CASHSVEYPDRADQPQHF. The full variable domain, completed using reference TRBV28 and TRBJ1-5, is DVKVTQSSRYLVKRTGEKVFLECVQDMDHENMFWYRQDPGLGLRLIYFSYDVKMKEKGDIPEGYSVSREKKERFSLILESASTNQTSMYLCASHSVEYPDRADQPQHFGDGTRLSIL.

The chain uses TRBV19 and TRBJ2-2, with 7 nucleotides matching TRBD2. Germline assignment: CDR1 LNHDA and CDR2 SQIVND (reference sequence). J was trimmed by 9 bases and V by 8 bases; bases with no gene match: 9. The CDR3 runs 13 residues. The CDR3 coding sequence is TGTGCCAGTTCGAGGGAGGGTGGTAGGGAGCTGTTTTTT. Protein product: CASSREGGRELFF.

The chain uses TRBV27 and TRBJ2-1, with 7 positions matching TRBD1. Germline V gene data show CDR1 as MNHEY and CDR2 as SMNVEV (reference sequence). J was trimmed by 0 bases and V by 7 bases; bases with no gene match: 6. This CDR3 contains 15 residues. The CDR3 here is CASKGALLSYNEQFF. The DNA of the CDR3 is TGTGCCAGCAAGGGGGCCCTACTCTCCTACAATGAGCAGTTCTTC.

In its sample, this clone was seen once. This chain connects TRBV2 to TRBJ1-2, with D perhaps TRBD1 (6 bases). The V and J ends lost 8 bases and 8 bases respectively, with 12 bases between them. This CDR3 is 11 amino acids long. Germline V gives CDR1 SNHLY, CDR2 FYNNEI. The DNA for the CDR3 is TGTGCCAGCGGAGAAGACAGGGGCTACACCTTC. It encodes CASGEDRGYTF.

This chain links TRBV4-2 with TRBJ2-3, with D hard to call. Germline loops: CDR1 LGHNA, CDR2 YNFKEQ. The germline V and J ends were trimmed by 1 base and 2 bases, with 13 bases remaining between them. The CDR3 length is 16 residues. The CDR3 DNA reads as TGTGCCAGCAGCCAAGTGTCTAGAGGATTCACAGATACGCAGTATTTT. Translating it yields CASSQVSRGFTDTQYF.

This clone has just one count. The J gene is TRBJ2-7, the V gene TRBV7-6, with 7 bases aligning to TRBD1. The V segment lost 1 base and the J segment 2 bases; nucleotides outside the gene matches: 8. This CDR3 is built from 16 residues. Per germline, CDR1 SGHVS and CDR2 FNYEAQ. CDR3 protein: CASSLEAQGVPYEQYF. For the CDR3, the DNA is TGTGCCAGCAGCTTAGAGGCGCAGGGGGTTCCCTACGAGCAGTACTTC.

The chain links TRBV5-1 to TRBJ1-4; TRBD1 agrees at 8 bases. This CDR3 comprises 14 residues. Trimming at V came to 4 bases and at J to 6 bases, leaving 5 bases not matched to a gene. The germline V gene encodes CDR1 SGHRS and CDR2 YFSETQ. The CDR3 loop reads CASSPTGEYEKLFF. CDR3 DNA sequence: TGCGCCAGCAGCCCGACAGGGGAGTATGAAAAACTGTTTTTT.

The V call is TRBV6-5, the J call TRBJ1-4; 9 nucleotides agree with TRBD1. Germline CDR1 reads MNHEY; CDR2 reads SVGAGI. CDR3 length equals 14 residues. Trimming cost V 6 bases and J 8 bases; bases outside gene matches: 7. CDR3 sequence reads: CASSSTGGREKLFF. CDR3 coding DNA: TGTGCCAGCAGCTCGACAGGGGGGAGAGAAAAACTGTTTTTT.